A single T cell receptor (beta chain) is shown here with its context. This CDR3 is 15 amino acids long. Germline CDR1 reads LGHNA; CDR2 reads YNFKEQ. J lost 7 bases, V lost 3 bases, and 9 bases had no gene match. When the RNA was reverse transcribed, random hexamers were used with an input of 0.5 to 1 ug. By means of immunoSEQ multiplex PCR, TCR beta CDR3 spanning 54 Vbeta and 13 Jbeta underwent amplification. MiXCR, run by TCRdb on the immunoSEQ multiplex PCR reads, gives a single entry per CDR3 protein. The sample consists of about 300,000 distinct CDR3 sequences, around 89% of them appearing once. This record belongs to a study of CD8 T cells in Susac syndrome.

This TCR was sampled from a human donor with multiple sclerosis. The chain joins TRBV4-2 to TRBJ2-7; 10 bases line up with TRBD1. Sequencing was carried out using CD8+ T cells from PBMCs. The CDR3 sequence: CASSHAGTGVGEQYF. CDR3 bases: TGTGCCAGCAGCCACGCCGGGACAGGGGTTGGGGAGCAGTACTTC.